The source of this T cell receptor (beta chain) is a study of T cell repertoires in cytomegalovirus infection. Points from the study as a whole: Predominance within the ex vivo response was attributable to HLA-C-restricted CMV-specific TCR beta clonotypes.

TCRdb re-analysed the reads in MiXCR, keeping a single row per CDR3 protein. The sample consists of about 530,000 distinct CDR3 sequences, about 25% of them appearing once. This clonotype showed up many times. Antigen specificity is unknown. The sequenced material came from PBMCs. This TCR derives from a human donor in good health (CMV status not recorded). Some clones in this sample may be carry-over from other donors' samples.

The CDR3 region is CASSFRTSGRYNEQFF. Written as DNA, the CDR3 is TGTGCCAGCAGCTTTCGGACTAGCGGGAGGTACAATGAGCAGTTCTTC. The chain joins TRBV7-8 to TRBJ2-1, with 14 bases identical to TRBD2. The CDR3 loop spans 16 amino acids. CDR1 is SGHVS, CDR2 FQNEAQ, per germline. The J segment lost 4 bases and the V segment lost 3 bases, leaving 2 bases of the junction unmatched.